This paragraph reports one T cell receptor beta chain. The target antigen is unknown. The germline V gene encodes CDR1 SGHNT and CDR2 YYREEE (reference sequence). V dropped 4 bases and J dropped 2; count of bases not matched to a gene: 8. This CDR3 has 16 amino acids. This specimen belongs to a study of graft-versus-host responses after intestinal transplantation. Overall study: Uniformly, recipients were administered anti-thymocyte globulin induction with subsequent tacrolimus and steroids for about 3 years. Study-wide results and caveats: High graft-versus-host to host-versus-graft T cell clonal ratios marked allografts of patients with graft-donor macrochimerism. Present in recipient marrow, GvH clones included some that appeared first in ileum or blood.

Sequenced by immunoSEQ multiplex PCR; TCRdb stores in-frame clones only, minus some. The sample holds around 50,000 clones, approximately 90% seen once. The rearrangement uses TRBV5-4 and TRBJ2-3; 9 nucleotides agree with TRBD2. The specimen comprised PBMCs, sampled 26 days after transplant. The sequence was collected from a human patient who received an intestinal transplant, so some T cells may come from the graft donor. This chain's CDR3 is CASSAGLAGITDTQYF. The CDR3 DNA is TGTGCCAGCAGCGCTGGTCTAGCGGGGATCACAGATACGCAGTATTTT.